A single sample is the source of the 17 T cell receptor beta chains below, sequenced in a study of control samples from healthy donors and cancer patients. The repertoire was sequenced with immunoSEQ multiplex PCR; TCRdb's copy has only in-frame clones and lacks some. The data contain 150,000 to 200,000 clones, approximately 92% of them seen just once; the ten biggest clones take up 1.4%. Sequenced sample: blood. All receptors come from a man aged 25 to 40 in good health.

CDR3 nucleotides: TGTGCCAGCAGGCCACAGGGGTCTGGGGCCAACGTCCTGACTTTC. This translates into CASRPQGSGANVLTF. The V call is TRBV7-9, the J call TRBJ2-6; 7 nucleotides agree with TRBD1. Germline V gene lookup returns CDR1 SEHNR and CDR2 FQNEAQ (reference sequence). This CDR3 comprises 15 residues. J was trimmed by 1 base and V by 6 bases; bases with no gene match: 3.

This clone has a single count. The chain recombines TRBV6-5 with TRBJ1-1, with a weak D call TRBD1 (6 bases). Per the germline V gene, CDR1 is MNHEY and CDR2 is SVGAGI. Trimming cost V 2 bases and J 6 bases, with 10 bases left between them. There are 13 residues in the CDR3. CDR3 nucleotides: TGTGCCAGCAGTTACGGGGGCGCCGCTGAAGCTTTCTTT. Its protein product is CASSYGGAAEAFF.

The rearrangement uses TRBV7-2 and TRBJ1-1, with D uncertain. The CDR3 has 14 residues. Deletions cut 4 bases from V and 4 bases from J, with 13 bases between. Germline CDR1 and CDR2: SGHTA and FQGNSA. CDR3 in DNA: TGTGCCAGCAGCTGGGTCACATCAGGCACTGAAGCTTTCTTT. Protein: CASSWVTSGTEAFF.

V is TRBV7-9 and J is TRBJ2-7, with 14 bases lining up with TRBD2. The ends lost 3 bases at V and 4 bases at J; junction bases unmatched: 5. Germline lookup yields CDR1 SEHNR and CDR2 FQNEAQ (reference sequence). CDR3 length equals 16 residues. The CDR3 is CASSFRGTSGGYEQYF. The CDR3 nucleotides read TGTGCCAGCAGCTTTCGAGGGACTAGCGGGGGATACGAGCAGTACTTC.

This chain uses TRBV27 with TRBJ2-2, with 9 bases fitting TRBD1. The CDR3 totals 14 residues. V lost 3 bases and J lost 7; bases outside the gene matches: 3. Germline CDR1 MNHEY, CDR2 SMNVEV (reference sequence). The DNA for the CDR3 is TGTGCCAGCAGTTTCGGACAGGGGATCGGGGAGCTGTTTTTT. Amino acid sequence: CASSFGQGIGELFF.

The genes are TRBV5-5 and TRBJ2-5; 8 positions agree with TRBD2. CDR1 SGHKS and CDR2 YYEKEE come from the germline V gene (reference sequence). V lost 0 bases, J lost 1 base, and 8 bases stayed unmatched. The CDR3 runs 17 residues. The CDR3 loop is CASSLARAGGVQETQYF. In DNA, the CDR3 is TGTGCCAGCAGCTTGGCTCGGGCGGGAGGAGTCCAAGAGACCCAGTACTTC.

The V call is TRBV2, the J call TRBJ1-2; no definite D call. This CDR3 contains 12 residues. V lost 10 bases and J lost 7, with 16 bases in between. Germline V CDR1 and CDR2: SNHLY, FYNNEI. In DNA form, the CDR3 reads TGTGCCACCCTCAAGGAGGTGGGTGGCTACACCTTC. This sequence encodes CATLKEVGGYTF.

V usage is TRBV5-1 and J usage is TRBJ2-5, with 9 bases matching TRBD2. The CDR3 spans 16 residues. V lost 1 base to trimming and J lost 4 bases; unmatched junction nucleotides: 8. Germline V gives CDR1 SGHRS, CDR2 YFSETQ. As DNA, the CDR3 is TGCGCCAGCAGCTTGCGGGTAGCGGGAGTTGCAGAGACCCAGTACTTC. Translated, it gives CASSLRVAGVAETQYF.

The J gene is TRBJ2-1, the V gene TRBV6-4; TRBD2 matches 9 bases. This CDR3 contains 20 residues. CDR1 and CDR2 (germline): MRHNA, SNTAGT. V trimming: 6 bases; J trimming: 0 bases; junction bases outside the gene matches: 18. CDR3 residues: CASRSLRTSARVNSYNEQFF. For the CDR3, the DNA is TGTGCCAGCAGATCGCTCCGGACTAGCGCGAGGGTTAACTCCTACAATGAGCAGTTCTTC.

The V and J genes are TRBV7-2 and TRBJ2-5; D unresolved. In germline, CDR1 is SGHTA, CDR2 FQGNSA. V was pared by 5 bases and J by 4 bases, with 8 bases between. The CDR3 covers 12 residues. For the CDR3, the DNA is TGTGCCAGCAGCCCGGACGTAGAGACCCAGTACTTC. Translation gives CASSPDVETQYF. Complete variable domain (other parts from reference TRBV7-2 and TRBJ2-5): GAGVSQSPSNKVTEKGKDVELRCDPISGHTALYWYRQSLGQGLEFLIYFQGNSAPDKSGLPSDRFSAERTGGSVSTLTIQRTQQEDSAVYLCASSPDVETQYFGPGTRLLVL.

This rearrangement joins TRBV5-1 to TRBJ1-6; possibly TRBD1 for D (6 bases). CDR3 length equals 14 residues. The V gene lost 0 bases and the J gene lost 8 bases, with 9 bases spanning the gap. Looked up from germline, CDR1 is SGHRS and CDR2 is YFSETQ. This chain's CDR3 is CASSLDRVDSPLHF. The CDR3 DNA reads TGCGCCAGCAGCTTGGACAGGGTGGATTCACCCCTCCACTTT.

This clone appeared once. The chain carries TRBV29-1 and TRBJ2-7, with 10 positions matching TRBD1. Germline values: CDR1 SQVTM, CDR2 ANQGSEA. The ends lost 6 bases at V and 6 bases at J; junction bases unmatched: 5. The CDR3 sequence is 12 residues long. The CDR3 reads CSVLRDRGEQYF. CDR3 DNA sequence: TGCAGCGTCCTGAGGGACAGGGGCGAGCAGTACTTC.

This rearrangement joins TRBV11-2 to TRBJ1-1, with D possibly being TRBD1 (5 bases). Per germline, CDR1 SGHAT and CDR2 FQNNGV. This CDR3 region has 11 residues. The V end was cut by 4 bases, the J end by 13 bases, with 13 bases between. The CDR3 region has the DNA TGTGCCAGCAGCTCAGGCCCGGGGGATTTCTTT. Residues: CASSSGPGDFF.

This chain uses TRBV21-1 with TRBJ1-5. TRBV21-1 constitutes a pseudogene. The CDR3 consists of 16 residues. CDR3 sequence (DNA): TGTGCCAGCGCCTGGTTGAGGGGATTAGGCAATCAGCCCCAGCATTTT. This encodes CASAWLRGLGNQPQHF.

V is TRBV6-2 or TRBV6-3 and J is TRBJ1-2; D possibly corresponds to TRBD1 (6 bases). Deletions cut 2 bases from V and 5 bases from J, with 21 bases between. The length of the CDR3 is 17 residues. From germline, CDR1 is MNHEY and CDR2 SVGEGT. The CDR3 here is CASSYNNREVAEYGYTF. The DNA for the CDR3 is TGTGCCAGCAGTTACAACAACAGGGAGGTAGCTGAGTATGGCTACACCTTC.

The V gene is TRBV4-1, the J gene TRBJ2-5; D gene uncertain. V was trimmed by 1 base and J by 0 bases, leaving 6 bases between them. Germline lookup yields CDR1 MGHRA and CDR2 YSYEKL. This CDR3 contains 14 residues. The CDR3 DNA is TGCGCCAGCAGCCAAGTCGGGTACCAAGAGACCCAGTACTTC. Protein sequence: CASSQVGYQETQYF.

The chain links TRBV7-8 to TRBJ2-4, with D possibly being TRBD2 (6 bases). Germline V lookup: CDR1 SGHVS, CDR2 FQNEAQ. CDR3 length equals 17 residues. Trimming left V 1 base short and J 1 base short, with 14 bases between. CDR3 amino acids: CASSLGGGAAAKNIQYF. As DNA, the CDR3 is TGTGCCAGCAGCTTAGGTGGAGGGGCCGCGGCCAAAAACATTCAGTACTTC. Using reference TRBV7-8 and TRBJ2-4 for the parts outside the CDR3, the full variable domain is GAGVSQSPRYKVAKRGQDVALRCDPISGHVSLFWYQQALGQGPEFLTYFQNEAQLDKSGLPSDRFFAERPEGSVSTLKIQRTQQEDSAVYLCASSLGGGAAAKNIQYFGAGTRLSVL.